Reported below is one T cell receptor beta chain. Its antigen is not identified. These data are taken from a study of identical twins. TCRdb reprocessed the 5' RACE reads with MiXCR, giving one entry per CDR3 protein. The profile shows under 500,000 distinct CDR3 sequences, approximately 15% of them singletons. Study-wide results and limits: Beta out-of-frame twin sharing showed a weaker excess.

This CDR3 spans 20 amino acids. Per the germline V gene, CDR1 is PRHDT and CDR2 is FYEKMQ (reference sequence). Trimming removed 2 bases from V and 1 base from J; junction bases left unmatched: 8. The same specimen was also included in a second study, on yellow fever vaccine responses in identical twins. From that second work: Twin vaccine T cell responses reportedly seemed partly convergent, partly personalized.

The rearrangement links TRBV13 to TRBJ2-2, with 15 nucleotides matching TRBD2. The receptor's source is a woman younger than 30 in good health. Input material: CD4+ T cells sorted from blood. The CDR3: CASSLTTGTSGRQNTGELFF. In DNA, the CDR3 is TGTGCCAGCAGCTTAACCACCGGGACTAGCGGGAGGCAGAACACCGGGGAGCTGTTTTTT.